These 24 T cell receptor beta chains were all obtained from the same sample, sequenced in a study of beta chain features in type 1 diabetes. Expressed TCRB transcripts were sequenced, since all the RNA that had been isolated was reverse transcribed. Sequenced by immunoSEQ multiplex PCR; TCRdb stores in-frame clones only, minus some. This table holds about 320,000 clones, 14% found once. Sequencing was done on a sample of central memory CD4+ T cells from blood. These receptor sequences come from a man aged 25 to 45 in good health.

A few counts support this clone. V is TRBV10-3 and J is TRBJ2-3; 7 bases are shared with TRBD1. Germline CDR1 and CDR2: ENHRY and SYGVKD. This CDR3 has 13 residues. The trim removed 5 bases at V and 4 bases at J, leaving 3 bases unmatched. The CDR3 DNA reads TGTGCCATCAGTCCCGACAGGGCAGATACGCAGTATTTT. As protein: CAISPDRADTQYF.

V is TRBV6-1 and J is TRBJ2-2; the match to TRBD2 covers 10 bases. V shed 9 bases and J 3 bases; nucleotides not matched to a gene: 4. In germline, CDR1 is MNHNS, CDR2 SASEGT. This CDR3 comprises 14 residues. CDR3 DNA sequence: TGTGCCAGTCGAAGCGGGAGGGACACCGGGGAGCTGTTTTTT. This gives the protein CASRSGRDTGELFF.

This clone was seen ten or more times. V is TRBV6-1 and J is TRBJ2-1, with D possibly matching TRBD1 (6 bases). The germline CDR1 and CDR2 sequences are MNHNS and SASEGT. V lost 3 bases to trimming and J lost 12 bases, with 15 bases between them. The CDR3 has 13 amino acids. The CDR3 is CASSEARQARQFF. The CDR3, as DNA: TGTGCCAGCAGTGAGGCCCGACAGGCTAGGCAGTTCTTC.

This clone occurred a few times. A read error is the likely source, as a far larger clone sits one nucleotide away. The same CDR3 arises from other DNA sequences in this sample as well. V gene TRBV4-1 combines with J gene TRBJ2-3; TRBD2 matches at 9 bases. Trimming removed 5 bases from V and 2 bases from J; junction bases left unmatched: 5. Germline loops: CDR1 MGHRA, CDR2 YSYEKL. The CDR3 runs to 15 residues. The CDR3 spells CASSSLAGDTDTQYF. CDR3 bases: TGCGCCAGCAGCTCCTTAGCGGGAGACACAGATACGCAGTATTTT.

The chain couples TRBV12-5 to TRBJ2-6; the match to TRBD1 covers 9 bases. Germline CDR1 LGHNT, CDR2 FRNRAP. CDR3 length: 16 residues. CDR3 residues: CAIGTGSFSGANVLTF. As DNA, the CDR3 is TGTGCCATAGGGACAGGGAGTTTCTCTGGGGCCAACGTCCTGACTTTC.

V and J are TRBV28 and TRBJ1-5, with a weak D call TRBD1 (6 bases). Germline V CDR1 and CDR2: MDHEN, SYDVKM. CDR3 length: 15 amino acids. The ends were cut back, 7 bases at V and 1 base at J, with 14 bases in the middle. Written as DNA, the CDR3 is TGTGCCAGCAAGGTGGGGGGCGAAAGCAATCAGCCCCAGCATTTT. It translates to CASKVGGESNQPQHF.

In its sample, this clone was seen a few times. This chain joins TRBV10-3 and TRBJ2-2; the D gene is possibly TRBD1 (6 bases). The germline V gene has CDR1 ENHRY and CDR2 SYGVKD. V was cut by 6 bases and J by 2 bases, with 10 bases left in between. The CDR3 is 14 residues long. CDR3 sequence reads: CAIRQGVNTGELFF. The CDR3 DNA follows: TGTGCCATCAGACAGGGTGTCAACACCGGGGAGCTGTTTTTT.

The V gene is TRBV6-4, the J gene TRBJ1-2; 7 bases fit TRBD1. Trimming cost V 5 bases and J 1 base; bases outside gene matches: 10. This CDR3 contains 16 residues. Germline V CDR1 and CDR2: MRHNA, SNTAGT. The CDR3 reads CASSSQGGTLNYGYTF. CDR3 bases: TGTGCCAGCAGTTCCCAAGGGGGCACACTTAACTATGGCTACACCTTC.

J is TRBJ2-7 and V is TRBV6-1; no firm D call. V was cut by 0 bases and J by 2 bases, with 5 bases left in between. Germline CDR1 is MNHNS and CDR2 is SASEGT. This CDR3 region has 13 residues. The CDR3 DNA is TGTGCCAGCAGTGAAGCCACACCCTACGAGCAGTACTTC. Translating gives CASSEATPYEQYF.

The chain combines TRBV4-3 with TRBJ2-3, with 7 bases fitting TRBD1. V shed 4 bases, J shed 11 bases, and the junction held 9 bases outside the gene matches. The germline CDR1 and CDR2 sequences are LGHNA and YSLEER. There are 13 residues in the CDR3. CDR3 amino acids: CASSPVGTAMQYF. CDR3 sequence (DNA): TGCGCCAGCAGCCCGGTCGGGACAGCGATGCAGTATTTT.

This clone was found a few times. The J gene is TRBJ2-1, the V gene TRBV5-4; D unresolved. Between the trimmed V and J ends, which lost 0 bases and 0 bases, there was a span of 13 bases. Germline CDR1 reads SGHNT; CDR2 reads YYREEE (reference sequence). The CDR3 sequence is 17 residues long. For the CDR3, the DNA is TGTGCCAGCAGCTTGGCCGCCCTGGATCCCTCCTACAATGAGCAGTTCTTC. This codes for CASSLAALDPSYNEQFF.

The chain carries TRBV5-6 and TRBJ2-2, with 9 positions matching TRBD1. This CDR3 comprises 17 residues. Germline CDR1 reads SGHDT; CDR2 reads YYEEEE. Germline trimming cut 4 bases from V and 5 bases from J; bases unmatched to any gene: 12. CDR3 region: CASSRRVGQGRTGELFF. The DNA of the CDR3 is TGTGCCAGCAGCCGGAGGGTGGGACAGGGCCGGACCGGGGAGCTGTTTTTT.

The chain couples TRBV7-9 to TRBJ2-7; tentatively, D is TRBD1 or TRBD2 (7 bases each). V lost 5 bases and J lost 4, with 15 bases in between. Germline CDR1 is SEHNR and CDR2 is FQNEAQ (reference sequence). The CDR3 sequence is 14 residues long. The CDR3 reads CASSRQGGSYEQYF. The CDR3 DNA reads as TGTGCCAGCAGCAGACAGGGAGGGTCATACGAGCAGTACTTC.

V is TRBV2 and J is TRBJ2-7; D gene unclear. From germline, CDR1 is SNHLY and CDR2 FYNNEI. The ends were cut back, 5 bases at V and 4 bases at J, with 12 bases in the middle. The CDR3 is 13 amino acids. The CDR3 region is CASSQLMRYEQYF. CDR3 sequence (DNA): TGTGCCAGCAGTCAGTTGATGAGATACGAGCAGTACTTC.

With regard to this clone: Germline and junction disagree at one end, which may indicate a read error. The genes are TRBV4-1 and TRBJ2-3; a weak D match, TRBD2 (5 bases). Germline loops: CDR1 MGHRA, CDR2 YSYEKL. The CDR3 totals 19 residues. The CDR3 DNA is TGCGCCAGCAGTCAAGACGGTTCCGGGAACCGCCGTAGCACAGATACGCAGTATTTT. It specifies CASSQDGSGNRRSTDTQYF.

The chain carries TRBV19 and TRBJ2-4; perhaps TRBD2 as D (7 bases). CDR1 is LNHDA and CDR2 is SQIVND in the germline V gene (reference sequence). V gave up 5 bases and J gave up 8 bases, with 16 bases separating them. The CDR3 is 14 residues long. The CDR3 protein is CASSFSGRGDIQYF. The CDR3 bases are TGTGCCAGTAGTTTTAGTGGGAGGGGGGACATTCAGTACTTC.

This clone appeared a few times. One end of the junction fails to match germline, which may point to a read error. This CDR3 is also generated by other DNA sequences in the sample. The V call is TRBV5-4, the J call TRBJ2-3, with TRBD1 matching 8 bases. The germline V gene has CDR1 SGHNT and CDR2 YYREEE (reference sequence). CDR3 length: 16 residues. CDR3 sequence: CASSQELDRGTDTQYF. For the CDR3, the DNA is TGCGCCAGCAGCCAAGAATTGGACAGGGGCACAGATACGCAGTATTTT.

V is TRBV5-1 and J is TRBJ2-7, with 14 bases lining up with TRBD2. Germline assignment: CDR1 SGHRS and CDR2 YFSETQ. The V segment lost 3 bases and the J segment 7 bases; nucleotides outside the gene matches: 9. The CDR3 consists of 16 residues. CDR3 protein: CASSWGLAGAYAEQYF. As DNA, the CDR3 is TGCGCCAGCAGCTGGGGACTAGCGGGGGCCTACGCGGAGCAGTACTTC.

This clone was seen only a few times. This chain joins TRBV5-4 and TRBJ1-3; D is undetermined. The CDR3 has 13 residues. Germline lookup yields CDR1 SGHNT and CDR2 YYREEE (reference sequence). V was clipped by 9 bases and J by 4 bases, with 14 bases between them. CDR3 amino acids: CATYRVGGNTIYF. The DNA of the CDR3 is TGTGCCACCTATCGGGTGGGAGGAAACACCATATATTTT.

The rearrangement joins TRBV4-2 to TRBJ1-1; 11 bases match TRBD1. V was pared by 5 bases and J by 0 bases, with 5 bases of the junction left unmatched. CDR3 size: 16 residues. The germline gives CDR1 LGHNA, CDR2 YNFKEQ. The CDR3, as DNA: TGTGCCAGCAGCTTGGACAGGGGGCCAATGAACACTGAAGCTTTCTTT. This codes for CASSLDRGPMNTEAFF.

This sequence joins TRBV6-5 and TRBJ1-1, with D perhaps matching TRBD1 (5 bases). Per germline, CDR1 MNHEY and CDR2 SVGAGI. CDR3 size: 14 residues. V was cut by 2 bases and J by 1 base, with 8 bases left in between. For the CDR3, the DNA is TGTGCCAGCAGTTACAGGGGAGGGAACACTGAAGCTTTCTTT. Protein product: CASSYRGGNTEAFF.

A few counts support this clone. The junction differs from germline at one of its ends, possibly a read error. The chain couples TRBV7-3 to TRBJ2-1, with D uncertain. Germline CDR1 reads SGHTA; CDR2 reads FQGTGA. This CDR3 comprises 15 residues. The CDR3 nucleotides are TGTGCCAGCAGCTTAAGGGTAGGCGACGGTGGGGTTTCGGTCTTC. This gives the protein CASSLRVGDGGVSVF.

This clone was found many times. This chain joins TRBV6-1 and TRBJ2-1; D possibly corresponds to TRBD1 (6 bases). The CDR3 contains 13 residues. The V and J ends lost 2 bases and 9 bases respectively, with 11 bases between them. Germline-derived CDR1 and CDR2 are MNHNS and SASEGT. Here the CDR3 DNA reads TGTGCCAGCAGTGAAAACAGGGTTGGTGAGCAGTTCTTC. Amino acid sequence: CASSENRVGEQFF.

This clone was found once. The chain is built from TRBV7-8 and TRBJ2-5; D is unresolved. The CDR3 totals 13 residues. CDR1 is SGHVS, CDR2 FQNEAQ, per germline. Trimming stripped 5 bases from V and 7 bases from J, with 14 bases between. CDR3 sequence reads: CASSLGPDGTQYF. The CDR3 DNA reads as TGTGCCAGCAGCCTCGGGCCCGACGGGACCCAGTACTTC. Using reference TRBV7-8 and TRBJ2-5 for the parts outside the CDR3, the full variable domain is GAGVSQSPRYKVAKRGQDVALRCDPISGHVSLFWYQQALGQGPEFLTYFQNEAQLDKSGLPSDRFFAERPEGSVSTLKIQRTQQEDSAVYLCASSLGPDGTQYFGPGTRLLVL.